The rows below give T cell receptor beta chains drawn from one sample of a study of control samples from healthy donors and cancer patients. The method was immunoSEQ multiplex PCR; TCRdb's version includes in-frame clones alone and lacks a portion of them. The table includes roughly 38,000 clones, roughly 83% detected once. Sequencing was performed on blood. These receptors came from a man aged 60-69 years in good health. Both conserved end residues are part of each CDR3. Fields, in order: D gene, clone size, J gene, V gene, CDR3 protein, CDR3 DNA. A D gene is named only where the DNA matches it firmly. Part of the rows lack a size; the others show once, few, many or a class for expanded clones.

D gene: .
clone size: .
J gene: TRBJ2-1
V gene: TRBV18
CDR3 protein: CASSPEGDEQFF
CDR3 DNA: TGTGCCAGCTCACCTGAAGGCGATGAGCAGTTCTTC

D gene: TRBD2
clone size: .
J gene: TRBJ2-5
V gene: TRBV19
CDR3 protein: CASSLTSGGALFRETQYF
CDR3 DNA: TGTGCCAGTAGTCTTACTAGCGGGGGGGCCTTATTTCGGGAGACCCAGTACTTC

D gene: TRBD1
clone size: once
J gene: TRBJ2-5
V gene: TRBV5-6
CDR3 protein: CASRDRTGKETQYF
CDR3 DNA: TGTGCCAGCAGAGACCGGACAGGGAAGGAGACCCAGTACTTC

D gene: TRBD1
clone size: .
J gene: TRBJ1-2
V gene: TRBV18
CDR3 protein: CASSPAQGNYGYTF
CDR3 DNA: TGTGCCAGCTCACCCGCACAGGGGAACTATGGCTACACCTTC

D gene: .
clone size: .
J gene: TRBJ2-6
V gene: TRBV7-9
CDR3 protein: CASSFEDRFFGANVLTF
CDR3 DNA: TGTGCCAGCAGCTTCGAAGACAGGTTCTTTGGGGCCAACGTCCTGACTTTC

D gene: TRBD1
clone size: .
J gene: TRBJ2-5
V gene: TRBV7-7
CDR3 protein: CASSTGGRPETQYF
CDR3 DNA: TGTGCTAGCAGTACAGGGGGCCGCCCGGAGACCCAGTACTTC

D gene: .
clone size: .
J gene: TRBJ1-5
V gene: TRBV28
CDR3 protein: CATRTQELSNQPQHF
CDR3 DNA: TGTGCCACCCGAACACAGGAGCTTAGCAATCAGCCCCAGCATTTT

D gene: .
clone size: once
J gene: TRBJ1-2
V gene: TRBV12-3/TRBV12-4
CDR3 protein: CASSRQGLGGYTF
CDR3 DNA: TGTGCCAGCAGTCGTCAGGGGTTGGGTGGCTACACCTTC

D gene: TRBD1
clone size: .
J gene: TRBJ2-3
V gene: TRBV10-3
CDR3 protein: CAIGDRGSSTDTQYF
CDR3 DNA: TGTGCCATAGGGGACAGGGGTTCAAGCACAGATACGCAGTATTTT

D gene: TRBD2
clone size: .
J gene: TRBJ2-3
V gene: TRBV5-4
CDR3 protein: CASSLRAGGHTDTQYF
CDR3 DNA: TGTGCCAGCAGCTTACGAGCGGGGGGGCACACAGATACGCAGTATTTT

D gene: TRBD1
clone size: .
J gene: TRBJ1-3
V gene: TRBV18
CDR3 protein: CASSRDSLSGNTIYF
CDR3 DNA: TGTGCCAGCTCCCGGGACAGCCTCTCTGGAAACACCATATATTTT

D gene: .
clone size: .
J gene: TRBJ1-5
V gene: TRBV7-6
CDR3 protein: CASSLDSNQPQHF
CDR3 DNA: TGTGCCAGCAGCTTAGATAGCAATCAGCCCCAGCATTTT

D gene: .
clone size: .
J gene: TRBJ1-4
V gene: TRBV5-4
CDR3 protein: CASSFSTARNEKLFF
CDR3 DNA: TGTGCCAGCAGCTTTTCCACAGCGAGAAATGAAAAACTGTTTTTT

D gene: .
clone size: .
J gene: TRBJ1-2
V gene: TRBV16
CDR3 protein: CASSCRDWDYGYTF
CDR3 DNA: TGTGCCAGCAGCTGCCGGGACTGGGACTATGGCTACACCTTC

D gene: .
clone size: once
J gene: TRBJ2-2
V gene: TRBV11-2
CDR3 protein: CASRRPGTGELFF
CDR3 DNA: TGTGCCAGCAGGAGACCGGGGACCGGGGAGCTGTTTTTT

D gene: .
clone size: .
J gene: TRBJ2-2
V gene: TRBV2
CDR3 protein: CASSVQNTGELFF
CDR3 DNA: TGTGCCAGCAGTGTTCAGAACACCGGGGAGCTGTTTTTT

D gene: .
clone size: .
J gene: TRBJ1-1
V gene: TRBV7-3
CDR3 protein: CASSLAPTEAFF
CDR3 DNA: TGTGCCAGCAGCCTCGCTCCCACTGAAGCTTTCTTT

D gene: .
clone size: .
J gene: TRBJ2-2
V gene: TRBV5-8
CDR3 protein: CASSLDFGGQRPGELFF
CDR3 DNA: TGTGCCAGCAGCTTGGATTTCGGGGGGCAAAGGCCCGGGGAGCTGTTTTTT

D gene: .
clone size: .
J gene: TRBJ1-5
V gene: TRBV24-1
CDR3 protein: CAISTGNQPQHF
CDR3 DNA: TGTGCCATCTCGACAGGCAATCAGCCCCAGCATTTT

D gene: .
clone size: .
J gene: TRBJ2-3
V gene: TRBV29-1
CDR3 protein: CSARPGGGTDTQYF
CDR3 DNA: TGCAGCGCCCGACCTGGGGGAGGCACAGATACGCAGTATTTT

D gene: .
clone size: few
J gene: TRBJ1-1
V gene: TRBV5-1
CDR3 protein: CASSPPLGQGTEAFF
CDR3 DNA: TGCGCCAGCAGCCCCCCCTTGGGGCAGGGAACTGAAGCTTTCTTT

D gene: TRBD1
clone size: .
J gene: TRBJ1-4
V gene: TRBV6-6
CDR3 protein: CASSFPDRGGEKLFF
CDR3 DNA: TGTGCCAGCAGTTTCCCGGACAGGGGAGGAGAAAAACTGTTTTTT

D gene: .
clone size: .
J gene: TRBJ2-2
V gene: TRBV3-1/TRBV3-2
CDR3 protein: CASGRDRSFTGELFF
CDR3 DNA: TGTGCCAGCGGGCGGGACCGATCTTTCACCGGGGAGCTGTTTTTT

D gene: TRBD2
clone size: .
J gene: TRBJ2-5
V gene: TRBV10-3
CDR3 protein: CAISIAGGRSETQYF
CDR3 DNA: TGTGCCATCAGTATAGCGGGGGGGCGTTCGGAGACCCAGTACTTC

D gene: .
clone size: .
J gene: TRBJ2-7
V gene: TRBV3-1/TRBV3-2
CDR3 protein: CASSQEAGHYEQYF
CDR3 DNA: TGTGCCAGCAGCCAAGAGGCAGGGCACTACGAGCAGTACTTC

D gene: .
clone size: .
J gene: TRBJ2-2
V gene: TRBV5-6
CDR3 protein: CASSLVQGGELFF
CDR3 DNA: TGTGCCAGCAGCTTGGTCCAGGGAGGGGAGCTGTTTTTT

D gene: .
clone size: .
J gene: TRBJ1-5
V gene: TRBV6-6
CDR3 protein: CASSRGPFSQHF
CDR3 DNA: TGTGCCAGCAGCCGGGGCCCTTTTTCCCAGCATTTT

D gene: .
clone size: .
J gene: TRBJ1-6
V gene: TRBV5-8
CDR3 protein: CASSSWGGKNSPLHF
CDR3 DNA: TGTGCCAGCAGCTCCTGGGGCGGGAAAAATTCACCCCTCCACTTT

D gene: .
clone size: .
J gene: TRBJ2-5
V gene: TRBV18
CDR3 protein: CASSPAMGLQETQYF
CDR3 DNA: TGTGCCAGCTCACCAGCGATGGGCCTACAAGAGACCCAGTACTTC

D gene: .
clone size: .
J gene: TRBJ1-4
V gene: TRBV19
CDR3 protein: CASPDPTNEKLFF
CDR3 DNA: TGTGCCAGCCCTGATCCAACTAATGAAAAACTGTTTTTT

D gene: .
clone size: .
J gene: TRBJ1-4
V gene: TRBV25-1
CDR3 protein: CASSDHSAGTNEKLFF
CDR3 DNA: TGTGCCAGCAGTGACCATTCGGCAGGGACTAATGAAAAACTGTTTTTT

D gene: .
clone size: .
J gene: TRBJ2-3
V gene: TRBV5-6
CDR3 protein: CASSLVSGSTDTQYF
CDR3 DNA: TGTGCCAGCAGCTTGGTGTCAGGGAGCACAGATACGCAGTATTTT

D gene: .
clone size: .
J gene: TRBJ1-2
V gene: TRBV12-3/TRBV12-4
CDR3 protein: CASSFGEGYGYTF
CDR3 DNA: TGTGCCAGCAGTTTCGGGGAGGGGTATGGCTACACCTTC

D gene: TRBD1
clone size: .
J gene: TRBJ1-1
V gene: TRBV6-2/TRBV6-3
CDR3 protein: CASSRGQRNTEAFF
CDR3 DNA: TGTGCCAGCAGTCGGGGACAGAGGAACACTGAAGCTTTCTTT

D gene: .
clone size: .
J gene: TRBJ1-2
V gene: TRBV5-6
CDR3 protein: CASSSPVEGLRGYTF
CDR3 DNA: TGTGCCAGCAGCTCCCCTGTAGAGGGCCTTCGGGGCTACACCTTC

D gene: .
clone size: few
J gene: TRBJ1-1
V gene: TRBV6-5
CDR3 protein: CASTREGMNTEAFF
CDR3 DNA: TGTGCCAGCACCAGGGAGGGGATGAACACTGAAGCTTTCTTT

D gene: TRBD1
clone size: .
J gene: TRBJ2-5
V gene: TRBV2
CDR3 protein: CASKRDRVETQYF
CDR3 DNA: TGTGCCAGCAAAAGGGACAGGGTGGAGACCCAGTACTTC

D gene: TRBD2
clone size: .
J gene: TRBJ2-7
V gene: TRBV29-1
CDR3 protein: CSGTSGAYEQYF
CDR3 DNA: TGCAGCGGGACTAGCGGGGCGTACGAGCAGTACTTC

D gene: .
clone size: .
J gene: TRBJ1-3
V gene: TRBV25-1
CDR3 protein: CASGGFSGNTIYF
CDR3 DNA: TGTGCCAGCGGAGGGTTCTCTGGAAACACCATATATTTT

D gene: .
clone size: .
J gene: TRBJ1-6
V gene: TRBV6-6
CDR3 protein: CASSYGGMSSPLHF
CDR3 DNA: TGTGCCAGCAGTTATGGGGGGATGAGTTCACCCCTCCACTTT

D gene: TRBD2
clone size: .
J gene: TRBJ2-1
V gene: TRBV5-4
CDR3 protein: CASSLELARYNEQFF
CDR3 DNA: TGTGCCAGCAGCTTGGAACTAGCGCGTTACAATGAGCAGTTCTTC